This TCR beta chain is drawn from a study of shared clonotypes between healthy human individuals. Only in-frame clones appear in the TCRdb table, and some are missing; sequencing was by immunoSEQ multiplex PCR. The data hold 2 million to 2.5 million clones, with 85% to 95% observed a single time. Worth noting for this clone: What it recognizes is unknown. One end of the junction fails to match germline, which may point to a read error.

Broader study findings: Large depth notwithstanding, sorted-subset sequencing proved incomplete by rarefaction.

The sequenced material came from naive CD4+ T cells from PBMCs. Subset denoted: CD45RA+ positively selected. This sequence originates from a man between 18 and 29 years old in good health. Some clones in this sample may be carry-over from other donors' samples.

The CDR3 DNA sequence: TGTGCCAGCAGCTTATGGACGGGTAGCGATCAGCCCCAGCATTTT. Its protein is CASSLWTGSDQPQHF. The gene calls are TRBV7-9 and TRBJ1-5; D not resolved. The CDR3 totals 15 residues. From germline, CDR1 is SEHNR and CDR2 FQNEAQ (reference sequence).